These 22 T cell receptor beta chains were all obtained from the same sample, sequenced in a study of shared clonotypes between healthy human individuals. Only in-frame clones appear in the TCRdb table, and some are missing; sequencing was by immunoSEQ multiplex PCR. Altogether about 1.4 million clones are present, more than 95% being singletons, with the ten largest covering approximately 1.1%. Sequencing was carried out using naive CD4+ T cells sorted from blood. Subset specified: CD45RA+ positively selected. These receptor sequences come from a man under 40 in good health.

In DNA, the CDR3 is TGTGCCAGCAGCTTGCCCGGACTAGCGGCACAAGAGACCCAGTACTTC. This gives the protein CASSLPGLAAQETQYF. V is TRBV5-4 and J is TRBJ2-5; TRBD2 agrees at 10 bases. V dropped 1 base and J dropped 2; count of bases not matched to a gene: 5. Germline V lookup: CDR1 SGHNT, CDR2 YYREEE (reference sequence). The CDR3 has 16 residues.

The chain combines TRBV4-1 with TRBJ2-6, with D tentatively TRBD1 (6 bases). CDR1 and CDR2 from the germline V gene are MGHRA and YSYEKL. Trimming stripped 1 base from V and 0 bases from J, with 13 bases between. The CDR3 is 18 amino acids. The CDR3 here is CASSQARGSSSGANVLTF. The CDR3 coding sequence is TGCGCCAGCAGCCAAGCGAGGGGGTCAAGCTCTGGGGCCAACGTCCTGACTTTC.

CDR3 sequence: CASSSTPSGIIYEQYF. DNA for the CDR3: TGTGCCAGCAGTTCCACCCCTAGCGGGATCATTTACGAGCAGTACTTC. The chain has TRBV6-6 and TRBJ2-7, with TRBD2 matching over 9 bases. The CDR3 sequence is 16 residues long. With V trimmed by 4 bases and J by 4 bases, 11 bases remained unmatched. Germline V gene sequence: CDR1 MNHNY, CDR2 SVGAGI (reference sequence).

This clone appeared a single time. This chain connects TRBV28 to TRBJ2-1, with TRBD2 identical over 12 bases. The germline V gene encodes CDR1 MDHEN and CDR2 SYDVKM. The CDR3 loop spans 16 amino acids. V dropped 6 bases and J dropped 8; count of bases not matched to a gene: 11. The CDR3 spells CASRSTSGSFTHEQFF. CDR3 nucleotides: TGTGCCAGCAGGTCGACTAGCGGGAGTTTCACCCATGAGCAGTTCTTC.

CDR3 loop: CASSFIPNTGELFF. As DNA, the CDR3 is TGTGCCAGCAGCTTTATCCCGAACACCGGGGAGCTGTTTTTT. The chain combines TRBV7-3 with TRBJ2-2; D is undetermined. This CDR3 has 14 amino acids. The V gene lost 3 bases and the J gene lost 0 bases, with 5 bases spanning the gap. CDR1 and CDR2 (germline): SGHTA, FQGTGA.

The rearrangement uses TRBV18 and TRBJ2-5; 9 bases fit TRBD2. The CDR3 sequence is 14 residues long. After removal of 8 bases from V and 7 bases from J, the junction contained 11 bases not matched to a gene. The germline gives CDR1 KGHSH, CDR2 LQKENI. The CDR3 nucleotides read TGTGCCAGCACCTCCCGGACTAGCGATTGGACCCAGTACTTC. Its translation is CASTSRTSDWTQYF.

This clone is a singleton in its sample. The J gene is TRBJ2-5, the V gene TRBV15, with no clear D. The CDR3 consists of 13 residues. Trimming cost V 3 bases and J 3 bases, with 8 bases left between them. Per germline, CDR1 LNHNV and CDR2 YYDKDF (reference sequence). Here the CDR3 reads CATSRAQKETQYF. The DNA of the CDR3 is TGTGCCACCAGCAGGGCGCAAAAAGAGACCCAGTACTTC.

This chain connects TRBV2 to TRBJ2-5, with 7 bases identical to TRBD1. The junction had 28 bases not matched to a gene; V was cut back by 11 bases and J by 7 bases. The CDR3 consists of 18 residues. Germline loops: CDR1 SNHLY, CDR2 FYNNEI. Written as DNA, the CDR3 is TGTGCCCTCAGCCGTCAGATACTACGGGACAGAGACAGTGGGACCCAGTACTTC. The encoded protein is CALSRQILRDRDSGTQYF.

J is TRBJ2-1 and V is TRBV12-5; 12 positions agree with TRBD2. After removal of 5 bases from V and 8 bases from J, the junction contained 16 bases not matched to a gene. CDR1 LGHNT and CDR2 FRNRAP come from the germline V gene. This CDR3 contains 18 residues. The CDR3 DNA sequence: TGTGCTAGTGGTATCCGATTAAACCTAGCGGGAGGGATGTATGAGCAGTTCTTC. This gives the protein CASGIRLNLAGGMYEQFF.

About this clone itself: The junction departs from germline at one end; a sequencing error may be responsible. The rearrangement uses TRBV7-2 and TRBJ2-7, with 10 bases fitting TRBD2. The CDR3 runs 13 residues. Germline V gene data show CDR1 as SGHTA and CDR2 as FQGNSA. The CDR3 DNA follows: TGTGCCAGCAGCTCCAGAGCGGGAGGGAGATTGAACTTC. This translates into CASSSRAGGRLNF.

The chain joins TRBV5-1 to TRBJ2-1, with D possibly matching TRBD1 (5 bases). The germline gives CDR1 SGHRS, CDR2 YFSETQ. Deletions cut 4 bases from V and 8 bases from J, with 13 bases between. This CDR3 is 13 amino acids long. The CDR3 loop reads CASSRTRVDEQFF. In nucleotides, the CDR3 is TGCGCCAGCAGCCGGACCAGGGTCGATGAGCAGTTCTTC.

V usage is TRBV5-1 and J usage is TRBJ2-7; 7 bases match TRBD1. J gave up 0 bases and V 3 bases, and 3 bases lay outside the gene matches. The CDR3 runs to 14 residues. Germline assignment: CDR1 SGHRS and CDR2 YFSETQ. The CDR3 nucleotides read TGCGCCAGCAGCTACGGGACAGACTCCTACGAGCAGTACTTC. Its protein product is CASSYGTDSYEQYF.

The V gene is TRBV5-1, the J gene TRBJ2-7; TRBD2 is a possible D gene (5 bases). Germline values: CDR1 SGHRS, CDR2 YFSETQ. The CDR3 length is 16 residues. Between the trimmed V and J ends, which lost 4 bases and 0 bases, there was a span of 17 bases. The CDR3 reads CASSPPGLRSSYEQYF. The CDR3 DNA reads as TGCGCCAGCAGCCCACCAGGACTCAGGAGCTCCTACGAGCAGTACTTC.

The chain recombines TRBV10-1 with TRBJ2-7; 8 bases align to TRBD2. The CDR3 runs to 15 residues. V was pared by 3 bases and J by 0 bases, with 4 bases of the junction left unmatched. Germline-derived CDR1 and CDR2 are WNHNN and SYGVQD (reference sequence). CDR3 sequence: CASSDQRGSSYEQYF. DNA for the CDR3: TGCGCCAGCAGTGACCAGCGGGGGAGCTCCTACGAGCAGTACTTC.

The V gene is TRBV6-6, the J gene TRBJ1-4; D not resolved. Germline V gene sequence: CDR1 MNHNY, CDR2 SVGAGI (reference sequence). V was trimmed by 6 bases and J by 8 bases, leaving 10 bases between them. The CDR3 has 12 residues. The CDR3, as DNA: TGTGCCAGCAGCCGGACGTCCGAAAAACTGTTTTTT. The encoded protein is CASSRTSEKLFF.

The CDR3 DNA follows: TGCGCCAGCAGCCAATGGGTGGGGCTTCTTTCCTACAATGAGCAGTTCTTC. This translates into CASSQWVGLLSYNEQFF. The chain combines TRBV4-3 with TRBJ2-1; D may be TRBD1 (5 bases). CDR1 and CDR2 (germline): LGHNA, YSLEER. The CDR3 contains 17 residues. V dropped 2 bases and J dropped 1 base, with 15 bases sitting between them.

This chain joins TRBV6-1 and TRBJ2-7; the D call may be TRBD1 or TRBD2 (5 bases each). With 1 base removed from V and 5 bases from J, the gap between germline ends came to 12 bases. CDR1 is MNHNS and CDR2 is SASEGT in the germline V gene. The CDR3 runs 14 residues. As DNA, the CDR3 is TGTGCCAGCAGTGAAGGGTCAGGGACCGACGAGCAGTACTTC. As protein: CASSEGSGTDEQYF.

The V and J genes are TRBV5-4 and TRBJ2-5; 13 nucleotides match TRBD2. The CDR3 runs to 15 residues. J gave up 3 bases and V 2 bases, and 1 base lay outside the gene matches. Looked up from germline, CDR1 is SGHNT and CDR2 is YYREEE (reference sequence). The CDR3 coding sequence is TGTGCCAGCAGCTTAACTAGCGGGAGGGAAGAGACCCAGTACTTC. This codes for CASSLTSGREETQYF.

The CDR3 reads CASTEDRKKTYEQYF. The DNA for the CDR3 is TGTGCCAGCACCGAGGACAGGAAAAAAACCTACGAGCAGTACTTC. The chain employs TRBV6-5 and TRBJ2-7, with 7 bases that match TRBD1. The CDR3 runs 15 residues. Germline-derived CDR1 and CDR2 are MNHEY and SVGAGI. Losses at the gene ends were 7 bases for V and 2 bases for J; bases not matched to a gene: 11.

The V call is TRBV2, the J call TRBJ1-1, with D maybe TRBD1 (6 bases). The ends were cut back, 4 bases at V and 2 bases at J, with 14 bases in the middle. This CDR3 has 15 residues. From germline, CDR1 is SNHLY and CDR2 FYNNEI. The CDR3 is CASSVGPGGNTEAFF. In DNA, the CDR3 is TGTGCCAGCAGTGTTGGGCCCGGGGGCAACACTGAAGCTTTCTTT.

CDR3: CASSSDSLNEKLFF. For the CDR3, the DNA is TGCGCCAGCAGCTCGGACAGCCTTAATGAAAAACTGTTTTTT. The rearrangement links TRBV5-1 to TRBJ1-4, with a tentative D call TRBD1 (6 bases). From germline, CDR1 is SGHRS and CDR2 YFSETQ. Trimming stripped 3 bases from V and 4 bases from J, with 10 bases between. The CDR3 loop spans 14 amino acids.

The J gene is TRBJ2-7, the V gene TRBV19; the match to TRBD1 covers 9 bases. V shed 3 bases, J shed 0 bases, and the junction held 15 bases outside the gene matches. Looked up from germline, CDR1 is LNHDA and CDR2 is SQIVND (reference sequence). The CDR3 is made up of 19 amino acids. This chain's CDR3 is CASSIGTGFTRQSSYEQYF. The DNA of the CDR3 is TGTGCCAGTAGTATCGGGACAGGGTTTACTCGGCAAAGCTCCTACGAGCAGTACTTC.